Below, one T cell receptor (beta chain) is given with its context. Antigen unknown. TCRdb re-called the 5' RACE reads with MiXCR, one entry per CDR3 protein. The top ten hold under 0.35% of the sample, which has 1.5 million to 2 million distinct CDR3 sequences, under 35% seen once. The CDR3 extends over 15 amino acids. V lost 4 bases and J 1 base, leaving 13 bases between the germline ends. Germline lookup yields CDR1 SNHLY and CDR2 FYNNEI. These data originate in a study of identical twins. Findings and limits, study-wide: Models underestimated TCR alpha sharing (out-of-frame) in monozygotic twins.

Sequencing used cord blood. This sequence was found in a newborn girl in good health. The genes are TRBV2 and TRBJ1-1; D is ambiguous. The CDR3 sequence: CASSGRRAPNTEAFF. The CDR3 DNA follows: TGTGCCAGCAGTGGGAGGAGGGCACCGAACACTGAAGCTTTCTTT.